The TCR beta chain described here comes from a study of cytomegalovirus exposure and HLA in healthy donors (dated by TCRdb to 2015 to 2018). Background for the entire study: According to an earlier analysis of several hundred of the donors, 150 million to 200 million T cells yielded over 100 million unique TCR beta sequences and roughly 280 Gb of sequence data. The number of donors typed differed by locus, with about 629-640 for A, B, C, DRB1 and DQB1, roughly 520 for DQA1, 600 to 610 for DPA1, and some 440 for DPB1. To predict cytomegalovirus infection status, the study combined high-throughput TCR immunosequencing, statistical association of individual TCRs with disease status, and machine learning. Class I and class II HLA loci were covered by the typing at four-digit resolution. The study used immunosequencing to profile the T cell repertoires of under 700 subjects and linked those repertoires to cytomegalovirus serostatus. Roughly 320 gigabases of sequencing data and approximately 92 million unique TCR sequences made up an early release that covered approximately 620 HLA-typed donors. Rather than drawing on any new phenotypic data, the later analysis identified candidate immune exposures from TCR beta sequences and the way those sequences occurred across donors. A separate validation cohort of 100 to 150 different subjects was used in addition to the roughly 620-subject first cohort. In an earlier analysis of 587 of the donors, high-throughput TCR beta sequencing was used to judge whether each TCR beta V gene segment behaved as functional or pseudogenic. Of the roughly 390 genotyped donors, over 65% fell in the genetic ancestry cluster associated with self-reported Caucasian donors. Across some 400 genotyped donors of the cohort, an average of roughly 200,000 unique TCR beta nucleotide sequences per donor were sequenced, and approximately 17% of those sequences were non-productive. The aim of the study was to test whether cataloging public T cell receptors could identify signatures of past pathogen exposure. To study patterns of TCR occurrence, a later analysis re-analyzed previously published TCR beta repertoires from around 660 donors and added high-resolution HLA genotyping. Four to six DR-DQ haplotypes were handled as single units for association and clustering, since linkage in the cohort was strong. All discovery cohort repertoires had been generated on a single sequencing platform. Donor age, sex, ethnicity and CMV serostatus were compiled alongside the repertoire data. A later genetic analysis took genome-wide SNP genotypes for 398 of the 666 donors and used that subset as a discovery cohort. What the research found in general, with its limitations: In a later genetic analysis, a missense DCLRE1C variant was associated with V-gene and J-gene trimming of TCR beta chains, and the association was replicated in an independent cohort. The only immune exposure information available for the cohort was CMV serostatus. Because counts were too low, roughly 16 rarely observed V segments, including chromosome 9 orphons, were excluded from the earlier analysis of 587 of the donors. The classifier was reported to diagnose cytomegalovirus status with high specificity and sensitivity in both the original and validation cohorts. According to a later analysis, most CMV-associated TCR beta chains appeared to be HLA-restricted, and the HLA associations seemed to be driven largely by CMV exposure. The authors suggested that the approach could potentially be extended to other disease states and immunological phenotypes. Compared with the 666-donor mean, donors in an Asian-associated ancestry cluster had fewer N-insertions in productive TCRs, according to a later genetic analysis. When HLA alleles, especially DR and DQ, strongly co-occurred, attributing TCR associations to individual alleles was difficult. Roughly uniform sequencing depth across donors was assumed in presence/absence analyses, although this assumption may not hold. A total of 150 or so TCR beta chains were listed by the study as associated with cytomegalovirus. The sequencing pipeline was judged likely to have produced a cluster of highly shared sequence variants as a technical artifact. In a later analysis, the rate of TCR association differed among HLA loci, with DRB1 alleles having the most associated TCRs and HLA-C alleles having the fewest. In a later analysis, several top co-occurrence clusters were reported to appear linked to parvovirus B19, influenza, CMV and Epstein-Barr virus. In vitro tests confirmed that a few of the cytomegalovirus-associated TCR beta chains recognize cytomegalovirus antigens. HLA typing was unavailable for some donors at each locus, so association tests used only the typed subset. Most TCR sequences were seen in very few donors, while some public TCRs were found in many individuals. An earlier analysis of around 540 of the donors showed that most TCR beta V segments appeared in productive rearrangements either about 87% or about 30% of the time, which broadly matched IMGT annotations. Linkage disequilibrium might explain the correlated functional status among segregating V segments, but an unknown experimental factor could not be excluded. Compared with equally common non-associated chains, HLA-associated TCR beta chains in a later analysis were more clonally expanded and had lower generation probabilities. The cohort was sequenced for TCR beta chains only, and without alpha or paired-chain data the features that could be detected were limited. In a later analysis, around 15,000 TCR beta sequences were associated with specific HLA alleles at a false discovery rate of 0.05. A further reported finding was that TCR beta sequences accurately predicted the HLA-A and HLA-B alleles for most subjects in the first cohort.

As regards this clone: The specificity of this receptor is unknown. No much larger clonotype is one base removed from it; base qualities were not supplied.

The cohort was made up of approximately 670 healthy bone marrow donors. At the time of sampling, every cohort member was nominally healthy, though immune exposures that went unrecorded were likely present. The donor tested CMV seropositive, placing the donor among the 290 or so seropositive members of the cohort. A peripheral blood sample was provided by each donor, and peripheral blood mononuclear cells were used for TCR beta sequencing. Genomic DNA extraction from the blood cell samples was performed with the Qiagen DNeasy Blood Extraction Kit. Libraries were constructed by the immunoSEQ multiplex PCR assay. For the multiplex PCR, a mixture combining 60 forward primers for TCR Vbeta segments and 13 reverse primers for TCR Jbeta segments was used. The CDR3 region of rearranged TCR beta genes was amplified from genomic DNA with a multiplex PCR assay. The Illumina HiSeq System was used to sequence the amplified TCR beta libraries as 87-base-pair reads. The study's processing was this. Across the 600 to 700 repertoires, a later analysis counted tens of millions of unique TCR beta chains, roughly 11 million of which were shared by at least two donors. Raw reads were error-corrected and collapsed into unique sequences with a nearest-neighbor algorithm that merged closely related sequences to remove PCR and sequencing errors. CDR3 sequences were aligned to IMGT reference sequences to assign V, D and J gene segments. For a sequence to be retained, a match of at least six nucleotides to both a V gene segment and a J gene segment was required. Rearrangements were classified as productive when the CDR3 lacked stop codons and remained in frame with V and J, and all other rearrangements were classified as non-productive. CDR3 was defined according to IMGT convention as the region running from the second conserved V-encoded cysteine to the conserved J-encoded phenylalanine. In an earlier analysis of around 540 of the donors, sequences lacking an unambiguous match to a single V gene segment were excluded. In an earlier analysis of approximately 590 of the donors, a V segment was called functional when productive rearrangements were above 56.7%, and segregating when the standard deviation between donors exceeded 5%. A statistical classification framework was built to diagnose cytomegalovirus status from the catalog of TCR beta chain sequences. In a later analysis, V and J genes were assigned by comparing TCR nucleotide sequences against IMGT/GENE-DB human TR gene sequences. Using the TCRdist pipeline, a later analysis assigned CDR3 sequences along with most-parsimonious VDJ recombination scenarios. In a later analysis, each TCR beta chain was defined by its CDR3 amino acid sequence together with its V-gene family, and reads lacking a unique V-gene family were excluded. As a way to deal with suspected cross-contamination and a sequencing artifact, a later analysis dropped 450 to 600 nucleotide sequences that were highly shared and had low generation probability. For each public chain, a later analysis derived a clonal expansion index from normalized ranks of inferred template counts within each repertoire. In a later analysis, generation probabilities were computed using a VDJ recombination model fitted to out-of-frame rearrangements, and the results were checked against IGoR. In a later analysis, TCR-TCR, TCR-HLA and TCR-CMV co-occurrence was scored with hypergeometric tests, and a repertoire-size bias correction was applied to TCR pairs. False discovery rates were estimated in a later analysis by permuting HLA or CMV assignments 20 times. In a later analysis, co-occurring TCRs were grouped with DBSCAN, and TCRdist sequence similarity was added when clustering was performed within HLA-allele-positive subsets. Repertoires with fewer than 30,000 or more than 120,000 public chains were left out of co-occurrence clustering, as were about five repertoires with anomalous nucleotide sharing. Not all clones reach the TCRdb copy of this immuneACCESS table, which keeps in-frame sequences only. Checked studies attribute under half of the gap to unresolved V genes and leave the rest unexplained. V, J and clone size are taken as reported in that table, and D and trimming were inferred from the DNA itself. This sample comprises 65,000 to 75,000 clones, approximately 70% of them detected only once. Less than 20% of the sample is taken by the ten largest.

The sample consisted of PBMCs. This receptor was taken from a man aged 35 to 55 in good health and CMV-seropositive.

CDR3 region: CAAGAEAFF. In nucleotide form, the sequence is TGTGCCGCCGGGGCTGAAGCTTTCTTT. Rearrangement joined TRBV7-9 to TRBJ1-1, with no confidently assigned D gene. Trimming costs V 11 bases and J 6 bases, and their ends lie 7 bases apart. Per the germline V gene (reference sequence), SEHNR is the CDR1 and FQNEAQ is the CDR2. There are 9 amino acids in the CDR3, from cysteine to phenylalanine inclusive. Of all the DNA, just the CDR3 is kept, 27 bases in frame from base 1. The entire variable domain, with the stretches around the CDR3 drawn from the reference TRBV7-9 and TRBJ1-1 proteins, is DTGVSQNPRHKITKRGQNVTFRCDPISEHNRLYWYRQTLGQGPEFLTYFQNEAQLEKSRLLSDRFSAERPKGSFSTLEIQRTEQGDSAMYLCAAGAEAFFGQGTRLTVV.